The 17 T cell receptor beta chains below were found in one sample sequenced in a study of cytomegalovirus exposure and HLA in healthy donors (dated by TCRdb to about 2017). The library came from the immunoSEQ multiplex PCR assay. Here the immuneACCESS table is served through TCRdb, limited to in-frame sequences with V and J called. Missing clones are a known gap in these copies; in checked studies unresolved V genes cover under half, and the rest lacks a known reason. The sample table shows about 200,000 clones, and 80% to 90% are seen once. The top ten hold around an eighth of the sample. The sample consisted of PBMCs. The source of these receptors is a woman between 25 and 40 years old in good health and CMV-seropositive.

This clone has only one observation. The chain employs TRBV4-1 and TRBJ1-2, with unresolved D. CDR3 size: 13 residues. The germline gives CDR1 MGHRA, CDR2 YSYEKL. Trimming shortened V by 1 base and J by 8 bases, and 11 bases separated the two germline ends. The CDR3 spells CASSQGREGGYTF. For the CDR3, the DNA is TGCGCCAGCAGCCAAGGGAGGGAAGGAGGCTACACCTTC.

V usage is TRBV6-6 and J usage is TRBJ2-2; TRBD2 agrees at 7 bases. V gave up 0 bases and J gave up 7 bases; unmatched junction bases: 5. This CDR3 region has 15 residues. Germline values: CDR1 MNHNY, CDR2 SVGAGI (reference sequence). In DNA, the CDR3 is TGTGCCAGCAGTTACTCCCGGGAGGTCAACGGGGAGCTGTTTTTT. It yields the protein CASSYSREVNGELFF.

The rearrangement joins TRBV2 to TRBJ1-4; 9 bases agree with TRBD1. Germline CDR1 SNHLY, CDR2 FYNNEI. V lost 6 bases and J lost 0; bases outside the gene matches: 5. The CDR3 spans 16 residues. The CDR3 reads CASSLRQGATNEKLFF. DNA for the CDR3: TGTGCCAGCAGCCTAAGACAGGGGGCAACTAATGAAAAACTGTTTTTT.

The V gene is TRBV13, the J gene TRBJ2-3, with 9 bases identical to TRBD2. From germline, CDR1 is PRHDT and CDR2 FYEKMQ (reference sequence). The CDR3 consists of 14 residues. After removal of 8 bases from V and 2 bases from J, the junction contained 5 bases not matched to a gene. CDR3 region: CASRLAAFTDTQYF. As DNA, the CDR3 is TGTGCCAGCCGACTAGCGGCTTTCACAGATACGCAGTATTTT.

This clone was observed a few times. This sequence joins TRBV12-5 and TRBJ1-1; D is undetermined. The germline V gene encodes CDR1 LGHNT and CDR2 FRNRAP. CDR3 length: 12 amino acids. V dropped 1 base and J dropped 7 bases, with 7 bases sitting between them. The CDR3 loop reads CASGLAELEAFF. The CDR3 nucleotides read TGTGCTAGTGGTTTGGCTGAGCTTGAAGCTTTCTTT.

The genes are TRBV27 and TRBJ2-1; 10 bases are a match to TRBD2. The junction had 7 bases not matched to a gene; V was cut back by 0 bases and J by 8 bases. Looked up from germline, CDR1 is MNHEY and CDR2 is SMNVEV (reference sequence). The CDR3 is 16 amino acids. CDR3: CASSLSSGRALDEQFF. The CDR3 nucleotides read TGTGCCAGCAGTTTATCGAGCGGGAGGGCTTTGGATGAGCAGTTCTTC.

CDR3 amino acids: CASRPGLAGGPEEQYF. The DNA for the CDR3 is TGCGCCAGCCGCCCGGGACTAGCGGGAGGGCCGGAAGAGCAGTACTTC. The chain recombines TRBV5-1 with TRBJ2-7, with 16 bases fitting TRBD2. This CDR3 has 16 residues. CDR1 and CDR2 (germline): SGHRS, YFSETQ. V trimming: 7 bases; J trimming: 7 bases; junction bases outside the gene matches: 11.

The chain uses TRBV11-3 and TRBJ1-1; 8 bases agree with TRBD1. CDR1 is SGHNT, CDR2 YENEEA, per germline. J gave up 6 bases and V 1 base, and 4 bases lay outside the gene matches. CDR3 length equals 14 residues. The CDR3 DNA sequence: TGTGCCAGCAGCTTAGGAGAACAGGGGGCTGAAGCTTTCTTT. Translating gives CASSLGEQGAEAFF.

The chain has TRBV19 and TRBJ1-3; TRBD1 is a possible D gene (5 bases). The V gene's germline CDR1 is LNHDA and CDR2 SQIVND (reference sequence). This CDR3 spans 14 amino acids. Trimming removed 11 bases at V and 1 base at J, with 15 bases between. The CDR3 reads CACGGSGSGNTIYF. In DNA, the CDR3 is TGTGCCTGCGGAGGGTCAGGGTCTGGAAACACCATATATTTT.

J is TRBJ2-2 and V is TRBV7-2, with 8 bases that match TRBD1. This CDR3 is 15 amino acids long. V was pared by 5 bases and J by 5 bases, with 7 bases of the junction left unmatched. CDR1 and CDR2 (germline): SGHTA, FQGNSA. The CDR3 here is CASSPGQGRTGELFF. The CDR3 DNA is TGTGCCAGCAGCCCCGGACAGGGTAGAACCGGGGAGCTGTTTTTT.

This clone appeared once. The genes are TRBV2 and TRBJ1-1, with D maybe TRBD1 (5 bases). Trimming shortened V by 10 bases and J by 1 base, and 13 bases separated the two germline ends. The CDR3 is 13 residues long. CDR1 SNHLY and CDR2 FYNNEI come from the germline V gene. The CDR3 DNA follows: TGTGCCACAAATCGCCAGGGGAACACTGAAGCTTTCTTT. Protein sequence: CATNRQGNTEAFF.

The chain carries TRBV28 and TRBJ1-2, with TRBD1 as a possible D gene (6 bases). CDR1 is MDHEN and CDR2 is SYDVKM in the germline V gene. V lost 6 bases to trimming and J lost 4 bases, with 9 bases between them. The CDR3 totals 12 residues. DNA of the CDR3: TGTGCCAGCAGATCGACAGGCTATGGCTACACCTTC. Residues: CASRSTGYGYTF.

The chain combines TRBV5-6 with TRBJ1-1; weak D call: TRBD1 (6 bases). The CDR3 covers 16 residues. The germline gives CDR1 SGHDT, CDR2 YYEEEE. V lost 6 bases to trimming and J lost 1 base, with 19 bases between them. In DNA form, the CDR3 reads TGTGCCAGCACCATAGGGGGAAGGAGAGAGAACACTGAAGCTTTCTTT. It yields the protein CASTIGGRRENTEAFF.

The chain carries TRBV25-1 and TRBJ2-3; D perhaps matches TRBD1 (6 bases). The CDR3 sequence is 16 residues long. Trimming removed 1 base from V and 0 bases from J, with 11 bases in between. The V gene's germline CDR1 is MGHDK and CDR2 SYGVNS. The CDR3 loop reads CASSEWQGLSTDTQYF. In DNA, the CDR3 is TGTGCCAGCAGTGAATGGCAGGGGTTGAGCACAGATACGCAGTATTTT.

The chain combines TRBV5-6 with TRBJ1-2, with D perhaps matching TRBD1 (6 bases). Trimming shortened V by 1 base and J by 4 bases, and 17 bases separated the two germline ends. CDR1 is SGHDT and CDR2 is YYEEEE in the germline V gene. There are 16 residues in the CDR3. CDR3 amino acids: CASSLSFGQGIYGYTF. Written as DNA, the CDR3 is TGTGCCAGCAGCTTGTCTTTTGGGCAGGGGATCTATGGCTACACCTTC.

The sample holds one count of this clone. The chain couples TRBV25-1 to TRBJ2-1; D remains unclear. Germline lookup yields CDR1 MGHDK and CDR2 SYGVNS. Deletions cut 5 bases from V and 5 bases from J, with 10 bases between. The CDR3 has 13 amino acids. Here the CDR3 DNA reads TGTGCCAGCAGTTTCAACTTCAACAATGAGCAGTTCTTC. Translating gives CASSFNFNNEQFF.

The chain links TRBV10-3 to TRBJ2-5; D may be TRBD2 (6 bases). Germline V gene sequence: CDR1 ENHRY, CDR2 SYGVKD. The ends were cut back, 6 bases at V and 3 bases at J, with 17 bases in the middle. CDR3 size: 15 residues. The CDR3 loop reads CAIRGGIEGEETQYF. CDR3 nucleotide sequence: TGTGCCATCAGGGGGGGAATCGAGGGAGAAGAGACCCAGTACTTC.